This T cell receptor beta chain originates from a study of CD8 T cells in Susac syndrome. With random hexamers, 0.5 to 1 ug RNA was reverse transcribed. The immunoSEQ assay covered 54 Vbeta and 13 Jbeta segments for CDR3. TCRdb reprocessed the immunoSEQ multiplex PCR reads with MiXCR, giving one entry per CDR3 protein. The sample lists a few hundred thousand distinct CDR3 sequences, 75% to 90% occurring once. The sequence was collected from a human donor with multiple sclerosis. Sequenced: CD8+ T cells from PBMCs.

This CDR3 reads CASREDRGLSGTLSPLHF. The CDR3 DNA is TGTGCCAGCAGGGAGGACAGGGGACTGTCCGGGACGCTTTCACCCCTCCACTTT. The V call is TRBV12-3 or TRBV12-4, the J call TRBJ1-6; 9 bases match TRBD1. This CDR3 comprises 18 residues. Trimming removed 6 bases from V and 9 bases from J; junction bases left unmatched: 18.